This T cell receptor beta chain comes out of a study of T cell repertoires in cytomegalovirus infection. TCRdb passed the reads through MiXCR, listing each CDR3 protein once. The repertoire holds tens of thousands of distinct CDR3 sequences, about 33% seen once, with 65% to 80% in the top ten. As for this clonotype: Its antigen is currently unknown.

The V end was cut by 5 bases, the J end by 6 bases, with 8 bases between. This CDR3 has 12 residues. The genes are TRBV12-3 or TRBV12-4 and TRBJ2-1, with D possibly matching TRBD1 (5 bases). The sequenced material came from PBMCs, sequenced either directly or after in vitro stimulation (not recorded which). This sequence originates from a human donor in good health (CMV status not recorded). Some clones in this sample may be carry-over from other donors' samples. The CDR3 loop reads CASSPDSNEQFF. The CDR3 coding sequence is TGTGCCAGCAGTCCAGACAGCAATGAGCAGTTCTTC.